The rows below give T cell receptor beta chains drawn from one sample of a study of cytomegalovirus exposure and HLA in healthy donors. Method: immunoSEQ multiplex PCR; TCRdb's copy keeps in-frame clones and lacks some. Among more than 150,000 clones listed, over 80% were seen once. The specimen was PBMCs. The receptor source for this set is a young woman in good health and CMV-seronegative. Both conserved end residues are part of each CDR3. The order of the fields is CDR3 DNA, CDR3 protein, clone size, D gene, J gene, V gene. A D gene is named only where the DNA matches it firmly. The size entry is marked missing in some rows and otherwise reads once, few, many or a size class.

DNA: TGTGCTAGTGGTTTAGGGGCAACTAATCAGCCCCAGCATTTT; CDR3: CASGLGATNQPQHF; size: .; D: .; J: TRBJ1-5; V: TRBV12-5
DNA: TGTGCCAGCAGCTTAGGGGGACAAGTCTCTGGGGCCAACGTCCTGACTTTC; CDR3: CASSLGGQVSGANVLTF; size: .; D: .; J: TRBJ2-6; V: TRBV11-3
DNA: TGTACCATCAGTGACTTCGAGCGGGGTAGCTCCTACAATGAGCAGTTCTTC; CDR3: CTISDFERGSSYNEQFF; size: .; D: TRBD2; J: TRBJ2-1; V: TRBV10-3
DNA: TGTGCCAGCAGGTCTGGACAGGGGAGGCGCAATGAGCAGTTCTTC; CDR3: CASRSGQGRRNEQFF; size: .; D: TRBD1; J: TRBJ2-1; V: TRBV6-5
DNA: TGTGCCAGCAGTTACTTTCTAGCGGCCGATACGCAGTATTTT; CDR3: CASSYFLAADTQYF; size: few; D: TRBD2; J: TRBJ2-3; V: TRBV6-6
DNA: TGCAGCGTCCTTTCGGGGGGCGAGCAGTACTTC; CDR3: CSVLSGGEQYF; size: .; D: TRBD2; J: TRBJ2-7; V: TRBV29-1
DNA: TGTGCCATCAGTGACCCCCTAAACTCCGGTACTGAAGCTTTCTTT; CDR3: CAISDPLNSGTEAFF; size: .; D: .; J: TRBJ1-1; V: TRBV10-3
DNA: TGTGCCAGCAGTGACACAGGGGGCGCTGATGGCTACACCTTC; CDR3: CASSDTGGADGYTF; size: .; D: TRBD1; J: TRBJ1-2; V: TRBV2
DNA: TGTGCCAGCAGTTTTACGACTAGCGGGGGGGAGTTCTTC; CDR3: CASSFTTSGGEFF; size: .; D: TRBD2; J: TRBJ2-1; V: TRBV27
DNA: TGTGCCAGCACAGTGGGGAGGACAGGCTATCAGCCCCAGCATTTT; CDR3: CASTVGRTGYQPQHF; size: .; D: TRBD1; J: TRBJ1-5; V: TRBV5-8
DNA: TGTGCCAGCAGGCAGGGGGATCATAATTCACCCCTCCACTTT; CDR3: CASRQGDHNSPLHF; size: few; D: TRBD1; J: TRBJ1-6; V: TRBV6-5
DNA: TGTGCCAGCTCTACACTCAGCGGGACAAAGAACACTGAAGCTTTCTTT; CDR3: CASSTLSGTKNTEAFF; size: .; D: .; J: TRBJ1-1; V: TRBV18
DNA: TGTTCCAGCAGCTTAGCGCGGTCAGCGTCGTCCTACGAGCAGTACTTC; CDR3: CSSSLARSASSYEQYF; size: .; D: .; J: TRBJ2-7; V: TRBV7-9
DNA: TGTGCCAGCAGTCCCCAGGGTCGATTCAACACCATATATTTT; CDR3: CASSPQGRFNTIYF; size: .; D: .; J: TRBJ1-3; V: TRBV28
DNA: TGTGCCACCCAAAAACAGGAGGAAGCTTTCTTT; CDR3: CATQKQEEAFF; size: once; D: .; J: TRBJ1-1; V: TRBV2
DNA: TGTGCCAGCAGTGAATTGACAGGGCCTGGAAACACCATATATTTT; CDR3: CASSELTGPGNTIYF; size: .; D: TRBD1; J: TRBJ1-3; V: TRBV6-1
DNA: TGTGCCAGTAAAACTAAGGGTAAACAGGGGACGGATGTTGACACTGAAGCTTTCTTT; CDR3: CASKTKGKQGTDVDTEAFF; size: .; D: TRBD1; J: TRBJ1-1; V: TRBV19
DNA: TGTGCCTGGGGAAGACAGGGGACTAATGAAAAACTGTTTTTT; CDR3: CAWGRQGTNEKLFF; size: .; D: TRBD1; J: TRBJ1-4; V: TRBV30
DNA: TGTGCCAGCAACAGGGACAGAAGCTCCTACGAGCAGTACTTC; CDR3: CASNRDRSSYEQYF; size: once; D: TRBD1; J: TRBJ2-7; V: TRBV6-1
DNA: TGTGCCAGCAGTGAACAGGGGCGAGAGACCCAGTACTTC; CDR3: CASSEQGRETQYF; size: .; D: .; J: TRBJ2-5; V: TRBV2
DNA: TGTGCCAGCAGTGTGGGACAGGGTGGTCAGCCCCAGCATTTT; CDR3: CASSVGQGGQPQHF; size: few; D: TRBD1; J: TRBJ1-5; V: TRBV27
DNA: TGTGCCAGCTCACCCTCTCTCGGGGGGACGGAGACCCAGTACTTC; CDR3: CASSPSLGGTETQYF; size: .; D: TRBD2; J: TRBJ2-5; V: TRBV18
DNA: TGTGCCAGCAGCCCAAGCAGGAACTCTGGAAACACCATATATTTT; CDR3: CASSPSRNSGNTIYF; size: .; D: .; J: TRBJ1-3; V: TRBV9
DNA: TGTGCCAGCAGCCCAGGGGCAGGGGGGTTACAAGAGACCCAGTACTTC; CDR3: CASSPGAGGLQETQYF; size: .; D: .; J: TRBJ2-5; V: TRBV11-3
DNA: TGTGCCAGCAGTCCCGAGCCTATTTCCTACGAGCAGTACTTC; CDR3: CASSPEPISYEQYF; size: once; D: .; J: TRBJ2-7; V: TRBV11-3
DNA: TGTGCCAGCAGCTCAAAAATACAGGGGATGATCTATGGCTACACCTTC; CDR3: CASSSKIQGMIYGYTF; size: few; D: TRBD1; J: TRBJ1-2; V: TRBV5-4
DNA: TGTGCCAGTAGTGAGACTAGTTCCGCCGCCTACGAGCAGTACTTC; CDR3: CASSETSSAAYEQYF; size: .; D: .; J: TRBJ2-7; V: TRBV19
DNA: TGTGCCAGCAGCTTAGCTTCGACAGGGATATCTGGAAACACCATATATTTT; CDR3: CASSLASTGISGNTIYF; size: .; D: TRBD1; J: TRBJ1-3; V: TRBV7-8
DNA: TGTGCCAGCATCGAAAGGGGAATTAACACTGAAGCTTTCTTT; CDR3: CASIERGINTEAFF; size: .; D: .; J: TRBJ1-1; V: TRBV6-6
DNA: TGTGCCAGCAGCCAGCAGGGTACCGGGGCCAACGTCCTGACTTTC; CDR3: CASSQQGTGANVLTF; size: .; D: .; J: TRBJ2-6; V: TRBV9
DNA: TGTGCCAGCAGGGGACAGGATTATGGCTACACCTTC; CDR3: CASRGQDYGYTF; size: .; D: TRBD1; J: TRBJ1-2; V: TRBV2
DNA: TGTGCCAGCAGTGCGAGCGTCTCCTACAATGAGCAGTTCTTC; CDR3: CASSASVSYNEQFF; size: few; D: .; J: TRBJ2-1; V: TRBV2
DNA: TGTGCCAGCAGTTATCTCAGGGATCAGCCCCAGCATTTT; CDR3: CASSYLRDQPQHF; size: .; D: .; J: TRBJ1-5; V: TRBV6-5
DNA: TGTGCCAGCAGTGAATCAAGGGGGGGATGGGGCAATCAGCCCCAGCATTTT; CDR3: CASSESRGGWGNQPQHF; size: .; D: .; J: TRBJ1-5; V: TRBV6-1
DNA: TGTGCCAGCAGCTTAATTGGGGACAGCCCCTACGAGCAGTACTTC; CDR3: CASSLIGDSPYEQYF; size: .; D: TRBD1; J: TRBJ2-7; V: TRBV7-3
DNA: TGTGCCAGTAGTCCGACCCCGGGACAGGGAAACACCGGGGAGCTGTTTTTT; CDR3: CASSPTPGQGNTGELFF; size: .; D: TRBD1; J: TRBJ2-2; V: TRBV19
DNA: TGTGCCAGCAGCGCACAGGGGGCGGCCGGGGAGCTGTTTTTT; CDR3: CASSAQGAAGELFF; size: .; D: TRBD1; J: TRBJ2-2; V: TRBV7-7
DNA: TGTGCCATCAGTGAGTCTCTAGCCGGCACAGATACGCAGTATTTT; CDR3: CAISESLAGTDTQYF; size: .; D: .; J: TRBJ2-3; V: TRBV10-3
DNA: TGTGCCAGCAGTTACGGTGACAGGGGGGGCGAAAAACTGTTTTTT; CDR3: CASSYGDRGGEKLFF; size: .; D: TRBD1; J: TRBJ1-4; V: TRBV6-6
DNA: TGTGCCTGGAGTCGAAGGACAGGGGCACAGGGTTCACCCCTCCACTTT; CDR3: CAWSRRTGAQGSPLHF; size: .; D: TRBD1; J: TRBJ1-6; V: TRBV30
DNA: TGTGCCAGCAGTGGACCCCCCCGGGGAGCGAGGACAGATACGCAGTATTTT; CDR3: CASSGPPRGARTDTQYF; size: once; D: .; J: TRBJ2-3; V: TRBV6-1
DNA: TGTGCCAGCAGTGAAGTAGCGGGGTCTGTCACAGATACGCAGTATTTT; CDR3: CASSEVAGSVTDTQYF; size: .; D: TRBD2; J: TRBJ2-3; V: TRBV6-1
DNA: TGTGCCAGCAGTTTACCAGGACAGGGGGCGCAGCGTTGGTATGGCTACACCTTC; CDR3: CASSLPGQGAQRWYGYTF; size: .; D: TRBD1; J: TRBJ1-2; V: TRBV28
DNA: TGTGCCAGTAGCTATGGACAGGGTCTGGGTTTGGGATGGGGTACGCAGTATTTT; CDR3: CASSYGQGLGLGWGTQYF; size: .; D: TRBD1; J: TRBJ2-3; V: TRBV19
DNA: TGTGCCAGCAGCGCCCGACGGGTCTCTGGGGCCAACGTCCTGACTTTC; CDR3: CASSARRVSGANVLTF; size: .; D: .; J: TRBJ2-6; V: TRBV7-6
DNA: TGTGCTAGCACCCAGGGTCCCAGGTGCGATGACACTGAAGCTTTCTTT; CDR3: CASTQGPRCDDTEAFF; size: .; D: .; J: TRBJ1-1; V: TRBV7-7